These 21 T cell receptor beta chains share one sample of origin, sequenced in a study of CD8 T cells in Susac syndrome. Roughly 0.45 to 1 ug RNA was reverse transcribed with random hexamers. One entry per CDR3 protein results from TCRdb running MiXCR on the immunoSEQ multiplex PCR reads. The sample lists tens of thousands of distinct CDR3 sequences, approximately 94% occurring once. Sequenced: CD8+ T cells from PBMCs. The receptor source for this set is a human donor with multiple sclerosis.

The rearrangement joins TRBV9 to TRBJ1-2; no reliable D call. CDR3 size: 14 residues. V was clipped by 4 bases and J by 8 bases, with 18 bases between them. The germline V gene encodes CDR1 SGDLS and CDR2 YYNGEE. For the CDR3, the DNA is TGTGCCAGCAGCCCTGGGAGGAGTCATGCGGGCTACACCTTC. This encodes CASSPGRSHAGYTF.

The rearrangement uses TRBV27 and TRBJ1-2, with D possibly being TRBD1 (6 bases). The CDR3 runs to 16 residues. Germline lookup yields CDR1 MNHEY and CDR2 SMNVEV (reference sequence). V lost 0 bases and J lost 4, with 15 bases in between. CDR3 sequence: CASSLSVDSSLYGYTF. The CDR3 nucleotides are TGTGCCAGCAGTTTATCGGTGGACAGCTCGCTCTATGGCTACACCTTC.

This clonotype was observed a handful of times. The genes are TRBV30 and TRBJ1-3; no firm D call. The length of the CDR3 is 12 residues. Trimming cost V 0 bases and J 3 bases, with 3 bases left between them. The V gene's germline CDR1 is GTSNPN and CDR2 SVGIG (reference sequence). The CDR3 DNA reads TGTGCCTGGAGTGTGAATGGAAACACCATATATTTT. Encoded protein: CAWSVNGNTIYF.

The rearrangement uses TRBV4-3 and TRBJ2-1; D is unclear. The germline gives CDR1 LGHNA, CDR2 YSLEER. This CDR3 has 16 amino acids. V was shortened by 0 bases and J by 7 bases, with 16 bases between the two germline ends. CDR3: CASSQDGLSRWNEQFF. The DNA of the CDR3 is TGCGCCAGCAGCCAAGACGGTTTGAGCCGGTGGAATGAGCAGTTCTTC.

This chain links TRBV7-8 with TRBJ1-2; D is uncertain. The germline CDR1 and CDR2 sequences are SGHVS and FQNEAQ. Trimming took 1 base from V and 4 from J, leaving 13 bases between them. There are 15 residues in the CDR3. The CDR3 reads CASSLGGGIGYGYTF. CDR3 in DNA: TGTGCCAGCAGCTTAGGGGGAGGGATCGGCTATGGCTACACCTTC.

The chain carries TRBV7-9 and TRBJ2-7; TRBD2 agrees at 15 bases. J lost 4 bases, V lost 4 bases, and 2 bases had no gene match. Germline loops: CDR1 SEHNR, CDR2 FQNEAQ (reference sequence). The CDR3 consists of 15 residues. The CDR3 region is CASSSGLAGGYEQYF. DNA for the CDR3: TGTGCCAGCAGCTCGGGACTAGCGGGAGGATACGAGCAGTACTTC.

This chain joins TRBV9 and TRBJ2-7; TRBD1 matches 8 bases. V lost 4 bases to trimming and J lost 2 bases; unmatched junction nucleotides: 8. This CDR3 has 15 amino acids. CDR1 and CDR2 from the germline V gene are SGDLS and YYNGEE. CDR3: CASSPTPDRAYEQYF. The CDR3, as DNA: TGTGCCAGCAGCCCTACACCGGACAGGGCCTACGAGCAGTACTTC.

Only one count was recorded for this clonotype. The CDR3 spells CASSWGPGTGWGPGNIQYF. In DNA, the CDR3 is TGTGCCAGCAGTTGGGGGCCTGGGACAGGGTGGGGTCCGGGGAACATTCAGTACTTC. This sequence joins TRBV27 and TRBJ2-4, with TRBD1 matching 9 bases. Germline V CDR1 and CDR2: MNHEY, SMNVEV (reference sequence). The ends lost 4 bases at V and 7 bases at J; junction bases unmatched: 20. CDR3 length: 19 residues.

The chain couples TRBV5-1 to TRBJ1-2; 7 bases are shared with TRBD1. The CDR3 runs 16 residues. In germline, CDR1 is SGHRS, CDR2 YFSETQ. V shed 2 bases, J shed 8 bases, and the junction held 15 bases outside the gene matches. This chain's CDR3 is CASSFRDRPTFLGYTF. The CDR3 DNA sequence: TGCGCCAGCAGCTTCCGGGACAGACCTACGTTTTTAGGCTACACCTTC.

V is TRBV7-9 and J is TRBJ2-7; 10 bases agree with TRBD1. This CDR3 has 15 residues. Trimming cost V 4 bases and J 5 bases; bases outside gene matches: 8. From germline, CDR1 is SEHNR and CDR2 FQNEAQ (reference sequence). The CDR3 region has the DNA TGTGCCAGCAGCTCCTTGGGGACAGGGGTTGACGAGCAGTACTTC. Translation: CASSSLGTGVDEQYF.

The gene calls are TRBV12-3 or TRBV12-4 and TRBJ2-3, with D possibly being TRBD2 (6 bases). This CDR3 contains 15 residues. V lost 6 bases to trimming and J lost 4 bases, with 17 bases between them. This CDR3 is CASRRLGSYADTQYF. Here the CDR3 DNA reads TGTGCCAGCAGGAGACTAGGAAGTTACGCAGATACGCAGTATTTT.

The chain is built from TRBV5-4 and TRBJ2-5; D unresolved. V was clipped by 0 bases and J by 7 bases, with 10 bases between them. The CDR3 runs 13 residues. Germline V gene lookup returns CDR1 SGHNT and CDR2 YYREEE (reference sequence). The CDR3 DNA reads TGTGCCAGCAGCTTGGCCTCTTGGGGGACCCAGTACTTC. Translating gives CASSLASWGTQYF.

This clonotype was picked up one time. The rearrangement links TRBV29-1 to TRBJ1-2, with a weak D call TRBD1 (6 bases). Germline CDR1 and CDR2: SQVTM and ANQGSEA. This CDR3 region has 13 residues. Between the trimmed V and J ends, which lost 3 bases and 7 bases, there was a span of 15 bases. This CDR3 reads CSVEGDTTPGYTF. In DNA, the CDR3 is TGCAGCGTTGAGGGGGACACGACTCCTGGCTACACCTTC.

This chain links TRBV5-1 with TRBJ2-2; tentatively, D is TRBD2 (6 bases). Trimming cost V 3 bases and J 1 base, with 10 bases left between them. This CDR3 contains 15 residues. From germline, CDR1 is SGHRS and CDR2 YFSETQ. CDR3 sequence: CASSWISGNTGELFF. DNA for the CDR3: TGCGCCAGCAGCTGGATTAGCGGGAACACCGGGGAGCTGTTTTTT.

This clonotype showed up just once. This chain joins TRBV10-3 and TRBJ2-4; 9 bases line up with TRBD2. Germline V gene sequence: CDR1 ENHRY, CDR2 SYGVKD. There are 14 residues in the CDR3. V lost 3 bases, J lost 7 bases, and 4 bases stayed unmatched. Here the CDR3 DNA reads TGTGCCATCAGTGATAGCGGGGGACGGAACATTCAGTACTTC. Translation: CAISDSGGRNIQYF.

The rearrangement joins TRBV29-1 to TRBJ2-4; no firm D call. The CDR3 extends over 13 amino acids. The germline V and J ends were trimmed by 1 base and 5 bases, with 9 bases remaining between them. The germline V gene has CDR1 SQVTM and CDR2 ANQGSEA. The CDR3 here is CSVEGREENIQYF. The CDR3 DNA reads as TGCAGCGTTGAAGGCAGAGAGGAAAACATTCAGTACTTC.

The chain recombines TRBV15 with TRBJ2-5, with D perhaps matching TRBD2 (6 bases). CDR3 length: 15 amino acids. Trimming took 0 bases from V and 2 from J, leaving 10 bases between them. CDR1 and CDR2 (germline): LNHNV, YYDKDF (reference sequence). Here the CDR3 DNA reads TGTGCCACCAGCAGAGATGGAGGGGCTCAAGAGACCCAGTACTTC. Translation gives CATSRDGGAQETQYF.

This chain connects TRBV7-3 to TRBJ2-2, with a tentative D call TRBD1 (5 bases). Germline V lookup: CDR1 SGHTA, CDR2 FQGTGA. V gave up 6 bases and J gave up 4 bases, with 9 bases separating them. CDR3 size: 13 residues. CDR3 coding DNA: TGTGCCAGCAGTTTCCAGGGCACCGGGGAGCTGTTTTTT. It is translated as CASSFQGTGELFF. The full variable domain, with the rest looked up from reference TRBV7-3 and TRBJ2-2, is GAGVSQTPSNKVTEKGKYVELRCDPISGHTALYWYRQSLGQGPEFLIYFQGTGAADDSGLPNDRFFAVRPEGSVSTLKIQRTERGDSAVYLCASSFQGTGELFFGEGSRLTVL.

This sequence joins TRBV19 and TRBJ2-7; unclear D gene. Germline V gives CDR1 LNHDA, CDR2 SQIVND (reference sequence). The V and J ends lost 9 bases and 4 bases respectively, with 22 bases between them. The CDR3 has 15 residues. CDR3 loop: CASRFSRALGYEQYF. For the CDR3, the DNA is TGTGCCAGCCGCTTTTCCCGGGCCTTGGGTTACGAGCAGTACTTC.

The V call is TRBV29-1, the J call TRBJ2-1; tentatively, D is TRBD1 or TRBD2 (5 bases each). V shed 7 bases and J shed 8 bases, with 15 bases lying between them. This CDR3 contains 12 residues. Germline V gene data show CDR1 as SQVTM and CDR2 as ANQGSEA. The CDR3 DNA is TGCAGCGCCACCCGGGACCCCGATGAGCAGTTCTTC. Translated, it gives CSATRDPDEQFF.

The gene calls are TRBV9 and TRBJ2-5, with TRBD2 matching 14 bases. CDR1 is SGDLS, CDR2 YYNGEE, per germline. The CDR3 is 17 residues long. Losses at the gene ends were 0 bases for V and 2 bases for J; bases not matched to a gene: 3. CDR3 region: CASSVARTSGGQETQYF. In nucleotides, the CDR3 is TGTGCCAGCAGCGTAGCTAGGACTAGCGGGGGGCAAGAGACCCAGTACTTC.